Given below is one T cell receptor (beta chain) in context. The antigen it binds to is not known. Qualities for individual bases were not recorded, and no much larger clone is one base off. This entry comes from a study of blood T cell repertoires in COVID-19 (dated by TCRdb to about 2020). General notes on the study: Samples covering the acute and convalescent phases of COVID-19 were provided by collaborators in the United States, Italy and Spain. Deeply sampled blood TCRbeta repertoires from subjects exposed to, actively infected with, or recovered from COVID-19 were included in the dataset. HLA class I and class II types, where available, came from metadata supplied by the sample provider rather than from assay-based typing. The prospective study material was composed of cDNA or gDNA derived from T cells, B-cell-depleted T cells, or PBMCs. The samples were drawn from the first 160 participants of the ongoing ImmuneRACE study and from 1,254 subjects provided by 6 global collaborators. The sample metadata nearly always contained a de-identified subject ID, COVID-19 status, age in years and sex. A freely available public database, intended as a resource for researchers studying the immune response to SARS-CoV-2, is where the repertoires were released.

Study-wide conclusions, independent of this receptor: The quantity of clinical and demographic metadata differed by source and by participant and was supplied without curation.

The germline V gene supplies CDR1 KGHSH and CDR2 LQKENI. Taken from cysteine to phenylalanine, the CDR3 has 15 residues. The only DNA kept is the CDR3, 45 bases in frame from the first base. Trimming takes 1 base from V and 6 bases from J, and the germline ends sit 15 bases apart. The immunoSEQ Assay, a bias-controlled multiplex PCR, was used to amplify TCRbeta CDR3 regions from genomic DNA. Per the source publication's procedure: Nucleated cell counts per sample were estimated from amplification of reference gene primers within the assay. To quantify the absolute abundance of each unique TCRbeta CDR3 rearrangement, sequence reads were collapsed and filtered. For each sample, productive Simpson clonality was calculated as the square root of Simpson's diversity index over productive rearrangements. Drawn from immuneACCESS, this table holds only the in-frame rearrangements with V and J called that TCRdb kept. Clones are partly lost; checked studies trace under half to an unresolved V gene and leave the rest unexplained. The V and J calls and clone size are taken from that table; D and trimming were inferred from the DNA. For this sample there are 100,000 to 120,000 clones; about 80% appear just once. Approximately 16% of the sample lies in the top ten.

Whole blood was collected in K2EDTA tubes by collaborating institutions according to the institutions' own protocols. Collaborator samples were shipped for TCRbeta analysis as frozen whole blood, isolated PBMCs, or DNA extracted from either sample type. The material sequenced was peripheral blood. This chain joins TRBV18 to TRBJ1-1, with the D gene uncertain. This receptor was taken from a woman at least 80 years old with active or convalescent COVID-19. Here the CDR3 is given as CASSPLWTLDAEAFF. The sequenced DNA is TGTGCCAGCTCACCACTTTGGACTTTGGACGCTGAAGCTTTCTTT.